The 5 T cell receptor beta chains below were found in one sample sequenced in a study of shared clonotypes between healthy human individuals. Produced via immunoSEQ multiplex PCR; TCRdb's table is partial and in-frame only. Here the sample spans millions of clones, more than 80% being singletons. Material: naive CD4+ T cells from PBMCs. Regarding subset: CD45RA+ positively selected. The receptors were gathered from a man aged 18 to 30 in good health. Some clones in this sample may be carry-over from other donors' samples.

The CDR3 sequence: CASSYSPSGGTYEQYF. The CDR3 bases are TGTGCCAGCAGTTACTCGCCCAGCGGGGGCACCTACGAGCAGTACTTC. This chain joins TRBV6-5 and TRBJ2-7; 8 positions match TRBD2. The germline V gene encodes CDR1 MNHEY and CDR2 SVGAGI. This CDR3 contains 16 residues. V shed 0 bases, J shed 2 bases, and the junction held 6 bases outside the gene matches.

The chain links TRBV7-9 to TRBJ1-4; D possibly corresponds to TRBD1 (6 bases). The CDR3 is 14 amino acids. Looked up from germline, CDR1 is SEHNR and CDR2 is FQNEAQ (reference sequence). The V end was cut by 5 bases, the J end by 7 bases, with 14 bases between. The CDR3 nucleotides are TGTGCCAGCAGCGCTGGGGGGCTCGGTGAAAAACTGTTTTTT. Translation gives CASSAGGLGEKLFF.

The chain has TRBV15 and TRBJ2-1; TRBD2 matches at 11 bases. J lost 6 bases, V lost 5 bases, and 9 bases had no gene match. The CDR3 has 16 amino acids. From germline, CDR1 is LNHNV and CDR2 YYDKDF (reference sequence). CDR3 coding DNA: TGTGCCACCAGCTCCCAACTAGCGGGAGTAGGCAATGAGCAGTTCTTC. Translation: CATSSQLAGVGNEQFF.

The V call is TRBV28, the J call TRBJ1-1; D remains ambiguous. The V gene's germline CDR1 is MDHEN and CDR2 SYDVKM. Between the trimmed V and J ends, which lost 4 bases and 6 bases, there was a span of 9 bases. The CDR3 has 12 residues. The CDR3 region is CASSYPHAEAFF. CDR3 sequence (DNA): TGTGCCAGCAGTTACCCCCACGCTGAAGCTTTCTTT.

V is TRBV14 and J is TRBJ2-7; D unclear. From germline, CDR1 is SGHDN and CDR2 FVKESK. The CDR3 spans 16 residues. The V end lost 0 bases, the J end lost 2 bases, and 14 bases lay between the germline ends. The CDR3: CASSQEEYSYPYEQYF. As DNA, the CDR3 is TGTGCCAGCAGCCAAGAAGAATACTCTTACCCCTACGAGCAGTACTTC.